The 29 T cell receptor gamma chains below come from one sample, sequenced in a study of fetal and pediatric gammadelta thymocytes. TCRdb re-called the reads via CATT. The profile covers over 850 gamma-chain clones, with around 5% appearing a single time and 6% to 8.5% taken by the ten largest. Sequencing was carried out using non-Vgamma9Vdelta2 gamma-delta T cells from the thymus. Subset in this sample: CD3+gammadeltaTCR+ thymocytes not co-expressing Vgamma9 and Vdelta2. The receptors derive from a child who underwent cardiac surgery and was recorded as healthy.

This clone is categorized as large. J is TRGJ1 or TRGJ2 and V is TRGV4. V was pared by 4 bases and J by 7 bases, with 4 bases of the junction left unmatched. The CDR3 covers 11 residues. Germline values: CDR1 EGSTGY, CDR2 YDSYTSSV. The CDR3: CATWEKYKKLF. The DNA of the CDR3 is TGTGCCACCTGGGAAAAATATAAGAAACTCTTT.

Judged by abundance, this clone is medium-sized. The chain employs TRGV9 and TRGJ1 or TRGJ2. After removal of 2 bases from V and 12 bases from J, the junction contained 10 bases not matched to a gene. The CDR3 sequence is 12 residues long. CDR1 is GITISATS and CDR2 is ISYDGTV in the germline V gene (reference sequence). The CDR3 nucleotides are TGTGCCTTGTGGGAGGGCCATGGCGGGAAACTCTTT. As protein: CALWEGHGGKLF.

Relative to its sample, this clone is large (0.1 to 1%). The rearrangement uses TRGV3 and TRGJ1 or TRGJ2. With 5 bases clipped from V and 4 bases from J, the junction kept 2 bases outside the gene matches. The CDR3 runs 11 residues. Germline V CDR1 and CDR2: VTNTFY, YDVSTARD (reference sequence). DNA for the CDR3: TGTGCCACCTGGGCCTATTATAAGAAACTCTTT. Translation: CATWAYYKKLF.

This clone came up a few times. This likely traces to a read error, being one base from a far larger clone. The genes are TRGV5P and TRGJ1 or TRGJ2. TRGV5P is shown as a pseudogene. The CDR3 totals 11 residues. CDR3 sequence (DNA): TGTGCCACCTGGGGCAGATTTAAGAAACTCTTT. As protein: CATWGRFKKLF.

As regards this clone: One base away lies a much larger clone, so this may be a sequencing read error. The same CDR3 is also encoded by other DNA sequences in this sample. This chain links TRGV9 with TRGJP. The length of the CDR3 is 15 residues. Per germline, CDR1 GITISATS and CDR2 ISYDGTV (reference sequence). CDR3 protein: CALWEEELGKKIKVF. Written as DNA, the CDR3 is TGTGCCTTGTGGGAGGAGGAGTTAGGCAAAAAAATCAAGGTATTT.

This clone was counted a few times. The chain joins TRGV5 to TRGJ1 or TRGJ2. TCRdb lists no J gene, so it was determined here by aligning the DNA to germline. The V gene end was trimmed by 3 bases and the J gene end by 5 bases; junction bases not matched to a gene: 7. Germline V gives CDR1 VINAFY, CDR2 YDVSNSKD. This CDR3 spans 13 amino acids. Here the CDR3 DNA reads TGTGCCACCTGGGACGCGTTGGATTATAAGAAACTCTTT. It codes for CATWDALDYKKLF.

This clone is termed medium-sized. J is TRGJ1 or TRGJ2 and V is TRGV3. The CDR3 is 15 amino acids. Trimming cost V 1 base and J 12 bases; bases outside gene matches: 18. Germline CDR1 VTNTFY, CDR2 YDVSTARD (reference sequence). The CDR3 sequence: CATWDSPKDRFGKLF. Here the CDR3 DNA reads TGTGCCACCTGGGACAGTCCAAAAGACCGCTTTGGGAAACTCTTT.

By proportion, this clone is large. The rearrangement joins TRGV3 to TRGJ1 or TRGJ2. This CDR3 is 15 amino acids long. Germline lookup yields CDR1 VTNTFY and CDR2 YDVSTARD (reference sequence). After removal of 3 bases from V and 0 bases from J, the junction contained 8 bases not matched to a gene. The CDR3 nucleotides read TGTGCCACCTGGGACGCCCCACCGAATTATTATAAGAAACTCTTT. It is translated as CATWDAPPNYYKKLF.

The sample holds a few counts of this clone. A much larger clone is a single base away; this may be a read error. This chain joins TRGV9 and TRGJ1 or TRGJ2. The germline V gene has CDR1 GITISATS and CDR2 ISYDGTV (reference sequence). The CDR3 spans 15 residues. The CDR3 protein is CTLWEVASRGYKKLF. The CDR3 coding sequence is TGTACCTTGTGGGAGGTGGCAAGTCGGGGTTATAAGAAACTCTTT.

This clone is large (0.1 to 1%) within its sample. The J segment is TRGJ1 or TRGJ2; no V gene was assigned. There are 9 residues in the CDR3. CDR3 residues: CATWDRLTF. The CDR3 region has the DNA TGTGCCACCTGGGACAGGCTTACTTTT.

This clone is large (0.1 to 1%) by share. The V gene is TRGV9, the J gene TRGJP. The V gene's germline CDR1 is GITISATS and CDR2 ISYDGTV (reference sequence). V lost 3 bases and J lost 10; bases outside the gene matches: 0. This CDR3 contains 13 residues. CDR3 region: CALWELGKKIKVF. CDR3 in DNA: TGTGCCTTGTGGGAGTTGGGCAAAAAAATCAAGGTATTT.

This clone was seen a handful of times. The rearrangement joins TRGV5 to TRGJP2. CDR1 is VINAFY, CDR2 YDVSNSKD, per germline. The CDR3 length is 14 residues. With V trimmed by 3 bases and J by 1 base, 2 bases remained unmatched. CDR3 sequence: CATWDGSSDWIKTF. In nucleotides, the CDR3 is TGTGCCACCTGGGACGGTAGTAGTGATTGGATCAAGACGTTT.

The chain combines TRGV10 with TRGJP2. TRGV10 belongs to the ORF category, with a function that is uncertain. V gave up 8 bases and J gave up 0 bases; unmatched junction bases: 10. This CDR3 region has 16 residues. CDR3 in DNA: TGTGCTGCGTGGGACCGTCTATATAGTAGTGATTGGATCAAGACGTTT. Protein product: CAAWDRLYSSDWIKTF.

This clone has more than one count but fewer than ten. With a much larger clone just one base away, this may be a read error. The J gene is TRGJ1 or TRGJ2, the V gene TRGV5. The J gene is absent in TCRdb and was assigned here via DNA matching to germline. The V gene's germline CDR1 is VINAFY and CDR2 YDVSNSKD. This CDR3 region has 15 residues. This chain's CDR3 is CATWDRKQNYYRKLF. CDR3 nucleotides: TGTGCCACCTGGGACCGCAAACAGAATTATTATAGGAAACTCTTT.

This clone is categorized as large. The chain employs TRGV4 and TRGJ1 or TRGJ2. The V segment lost 0 bases and the J segment 4 bases; nucleotides outside the gene matches: 9. Germline V gene sequence: CDR1 EGSTGY, CDR2 YDSYTSSV. This CDR3 spans 15 amino acids. The CDR3 sequence is CATWDGPHRYYKKLF. The CDR3 coding sequence is TGTGCCACCTGGGATGGGCCCCACCGCTATTATAAGAAACTCTTT.

This clone is labeled medium-sized. This chain links TRGV2 with TRGJP1. Looked up from germline, CDR1 is EGSNGY and CDR2 is YDSYNSKV. Trimming cost V 0 bases and J 3 bases; bases outside gene matches: 7. This CDR3 is built from 16 residues. In nucleotides, the CDR3 is TGTGCCACCTGGGACGGGCCCGGGGCCACTGGTTGGTTCAAGATATTT. Its protein product is CATWDGPGATGWFKIF.

This clone counts as medium-sized. This sample also contains other DNA sequences that code for the same CDR3. The chain has TRGV2 and TRGJ1 or TRGJ2. CDR1 and CDR2 (germline): EGSNGY, YDSYNSKV. CDR3 length: 14 residues. Losses at the gene ends were 4 bases for V and 3 bases for J; bases not matched to a gene: 9. Here the CDR3 DNA reads TGTGCCACCTGGGATGACGCAAGTTATTATAAGAAACTCTTT. Protein: CATWDDASYYKKLF.

This clone is categorized as large (0.1 to 1%). The gene calls are TRGV8 and TRGJ1 or TRGJ2. The CDR3 loop spans 13 amino acids. The germline gives CDR1 VENAVY, CDR2 YDSYNSRV. J gave up 5 bases and V 3 bases, and 7 bases lay outside the gene matches. CDR3 coding DNA: TGTGCCACCTGGGATGGGCCACATTATAAGAAACTCTTT. This codes for CATWDGPHYKKLF.

This clone is categorized as large. The rearrangement uses TRGV8 and TRGJ1 or TRGJ2. V was pared by 10 bases and J by 6 bases, with 6 bases of the junction left unmatched. There are 10 residues in the CDR3. CDR1 is VENAVY and CDR2 is YDSYNSRV in the germline V gene. The CDR3 DNA reads as TGTGCCACGGGTTCTTATAAGAAACTCTTT. It encodes CATGSYKKLF.

This clone was picked up a small number of times. A single base separates this from a much larger clone, so it may be a read error. In the same sample, other DNA sequences code for this CDR3. This chain connects TRGV9 to TRGJ1 or TRGJ2. V was clipped by 4 bases and J by 4 bases; unmatched bases: 7. CDR1 is GITISATS and CDR2 is ISYDGTV in the germline V gene (reference sequence). The CDR3 loop spans 13 amino acids. In DNA, the CDR3 is TGTGCCTTGTGGGAAGTGCTGTATTATAAGAAACTCTTT. Translation: CALWEVLYYKKLF.

This clone was seen a few times. This could be a read error, since a much larger clone is one nucleotide away. Other DNA sequences of this sample code for an identical CDR3. The J gene is TRGJ1 or TRGJ2, the V gene TRGV8. The CDR3 contains 16 residues. Trimming cost V 3 bases and J 9 bases; bases outside gene matches: 20. Germline V gene data show CDR1 as VENAVY and CDR2 as YDSYNSRV. The CDR3 DNA sequence: TGTGCCACCTGGGATCCATCGGTGGAACGATTCCCTAAGAAACTCTTT. This translates into CATWDPSVERFPKKLF.

This clone was seen only a few times. A much larger clone differs by one base, so this may be a read error. The same CDR3 is also encoded by other DNA sequences in this sample. The gene calls are TRGV9 and TRGJP1. This CDR3 comprises 14 residues. Looked up from germline, CDR1 is GITISATS and CDR2 is ISYDGTV (reference sequence). The CDR3 is CALWEVQVGWFKIF. Here the CDR3 DNA reads TGTGCGTTGTGGGAGGTGCAAGTTGGTTGGTTCAAGATATTT.

This clone is deemed large (0.1 to 1%). The gene calls are TRGV9 and TRGJ1 or TRGJ2. The CDR3 runs to 13 residues. Germline-derived CDR1 and CDR2 are GITISATS and ISYDGTV (reference sequence). The J segment lost 2 bases and the V segment lost 5 bases, leaving 6 bases of the junction unmatched. The CDR3 coding sequence is TGTGCCTTGTGGGCCCCGTATTATTATAAGAAACTCTTT. Its protein product is CALWAPYYYKKLF.

By sample fraction, this clone is medium-sized (0.01 to 0.1%). The chain carries TRGV9 and TRGJ1 or TRGJ2. The ends lost 8 bases at V and 1 base at J; junction bases unmatched: 2. This CDR3 region has 11 residues. Germline V CDR1 and CDR2: GITISATS, ISYDGTV (reference sequence). The CDR3 loop reads CALFNYYKKLF. CDR3 bases: TGTGCCTTGTTCAATTATTATAAGAAACTCTTT.

By its share, this clone is medium-sized. V is TRGV9 and J is TRGJ1 or TRGJ2. V trimming: 0 bases; J trimming: 3 bases; junction bases outside the gene matches: 14. This CDR3 contains 17 residues. Per the germline V gene, CDR1 is GITISATS and CDR2 is ISYDGTV (reference sequence). The DNA for the CDR3 is TGTGCCTTGTGGGAGGTGTACCCTTGCGCGATTTATTATAAGAAACTCTTT. Encoded protein: CALWEVYPCAIYYKKLF.

This clone rates as large. The V call is TRGV9, the J call TRGJ1 or TRGJ2. V shed 2 bases and J 0 bases; nucleotides not matched to a gene: 7. The CDR3 length is 15 residues. Germline values: CDR1 GITISATS, CDR2 ISYDGTV (reference sequence). The CDR3 DNA is TGTGCCTTGTGGGAGGGGGTTCTGAATTATTATAAGAAACTCTTT. It translates to CALWEGVLNYYKKLF.

This clone ranks as large. The chain joins TRGV3 to TRGJ1 or TRGJ2. Trimming at V came to 0 bases and at J to 6 bases, leaving 5 bases not matched to a gene. This CDR3 region has 13 residues. Germline V gene sequence: CDR1 VTNTFY, CDR2 YDVSTARD (reference sequence). CDR3 in amino acids: CATWDRLGYKKLF. The CDR3 bases are TGTGCCACCTGGGACAGGCTGGGTTATAAGAAACTCTTT.

This clone is labeled as large (0.1 to 1%). The genes are TRGV9 and TRGJ1 or TRGJ2. The junction had 10 bases not matched to a gene; V was cut back by 5 bases and J by 6 bases. CDR1 is GITISATS and CDR2 is ISYDGTV in the germline V gene (reference sequence). This CDR3 region has 13 residues. The CDR3: CALWGQLPYKKLF. CDR3 nucleotide sequence: TGTGCCTTGTGGGGTCAGCTCCCTTATAAGAAACTCTTT.

This clone has more than one count but fewer than ten. This sample also contains other DNA sequences that code for the same CDR3. This chain links TRGV2 with TRGJP2. Trimming removed 1 base from V and 5 bases from J; junction bases left unmatched: 16. CDR1 and CDR2 (germline): EGSNGY, YDSYNSKV. CDR3 length equals 18 residues. The CDR3 DNA sequence: TGTGCCACCTGGGACGGCCGTCCAGGTCCAGTCAGTGATTGGATCAAGACGTTT. Translated, it gives CATWDGRPGPVSDWIKTF.